A single sample gave rise to the 19 T cell receptor beta chains below, sequenced in a study of cytomegalovirus exposure and HLA in healthy donors. Primers for the PCR totalled 60 Vbeta and 13 Jbeta. Sequencing was performed with immunoSEQ multiplex PCR; in TCRdb, only in-frame clones are kept and a portion is missing. Here the sample table reports some 130,000 clones. The sample consisted of PBMCs. Receptors were obtained from a woman in her sixties in good health and CMV-seronegative.

The chain has TRBV10-1 and TRBJ1-1; D might be TRBD1 (5 bases). Germline values: CDR1 WNHNN, CDR2 SYGVQD (reference sequence). This CDR3 has 16 amino acids. V dropped 0 bases and J dropped 5 bases, with 16 bases sitting between them. CDR3 protein: CASSESSQGLRTEAFF. In nucleotides, the CDR3 is TGCGCCAGCAGTGAGTCGAGCCAGGGCCTGAGAACTGAAGCTTTCTTT.

The chain carries TRBV4-1 and TRBJ1-5; the D gene is possibly TRBD1 (6 bases). The V gene's germline CDR1 is MGHRA and CDR2 YSYEKL. The CDR3 runs to 15 residues. Trimming removed 0 bases from V and 2 bases from J, with 8 bases in between. CDR3 sequence: CASSQDSGGNQPQHF. The CDR3 DNA follows: TGCGCCAGCAGCCAAGATTCAGGGGGCAATCAGCCCCAGCATTTT.

This chain uses TRBV5-1 with TRBJ1-1; D perhaps matches TRBD1 (5 bases). Trimming cost V 3 bases and J 2 bases, with 11 bases left between them. Germline CDR1 and CDR2: SGHRS and YFSETQ. The CDR3 runs 14 residues. CDR3 DNA sequence: TGCGCCAGCAGCTGGGGGGGGAGAAACACTGAAGCTTTCTTT. Its protein is CASSWGGRNTEAFF.

The V gene is TRBV6-1, the J gene TRBJ1-5; the D is unclear. The CDR3 loop spans 13 amino acids. The V and J ends lost 3 bases and 9 bases respectively, with 12 bases between them. Germline V gene data show CDR1 as MNHNS and CDR2 as SASEGT. CDR3 in DNA: TGTGCCAGCAGTGAGGCCGACTGGGTGCCCCAGCATTTT. Amino acids: CASSEADWVPQHF.

Comments on this clone: This specimen includes other DNA sequences encoding the same CDR3. This chain uses TRBV2 with TRBJ1-5; tentatively, D is TRBD1 (5 bases). V was cut by 4 bases and J by 4 bases, with 11 bases left in between. Germline V gene sequence: CDR1 SNHLY, CDR2 FYNNEI. This CDR3 is 14 amino acids long. The CDR3 DNA is TGTGCCAGCAGTGGTCAGGGACTAAATCAGCCCCAGCATTTT. Its protein product is CASSGQGLNQPQHF. The variable domain in full, completed from reference TRBV2 and TRBJ1-5, reads EPEVTQTPSHQVTQMGQEVILRCVPISNHLYFYWYRQILGQKVEFLVSFYNNEISEKSEIFDDQFSVERPDGSNFTLKIRSTKLEDSAMYFCASSGQGLNQPQHFGDGTRLSIL.

The chain couples TRBV29-1 to TRBJ2-7, with D perhaps matching TRBD1 (5 bases). From germline, CDR1 is SQVTM and CDR2 ANQGSEA. This CDR3 contains 13 residues. Deletions cut 5 bases from V and 6 bases from J, with 17 bases between. CDR3 residues: CSVSGQGSFEQYF. CDR3 DNA sequence: TGCAGCGTTTCCGGCCAGGGTAGTTTCGAGCAGTACTTC.

The V gene is TRBV2, the J gene TRBJ2-5; TRBD2 is a possible D gene (5 bases). The CDR3 contains 12 residues. The ends were cut back, 7 bases at V and 0 bases at J, with 6 bases in the middle. CDR1 and CDR2 from the germline V gene are SNHLY and FYNNEI. The CDR3 loop reads CASTGDQETQYF. CDR3 bases: TGTGCCAGCACCGGGGACCAAGAGACCCAGTACTTC.

The J gene is TRBJ2-7, the V gene TRBV11-2; D gene ambiguous. The CDR3 runs to 15 residues. V dropped 0 bases and J dropped 2 bases, with 11 bases sitting between them. CDR1 and CDR2 (germline): SGHAT, FQNNGV. CDR3 in amino acids: CASSLEGYTTYEQYF. DNA for the CDR3: TGTGCCAGCAGCTTAGAGGGCTATACCACCTACGAGCAGTACTTC.

This rearrangement joins TRBV19 to TRBJ1-5, with D uncertain. V was trimmed by 5 bases and J by 4 bases, leaving 6 bases between them. Germline V gene sequence: CDR1 LNHDA, CDR2 SQIVND (reference sequence). This CDR3 is 12 amino acids long. The CDR3 sequence: CASSWPNQPQHF. The CDR3, as DNA: TGTGCCAGTAGTTGGCCAAATCAGCCCCAGCATTTT.

The J gene is TRBJ1-1, the V gene TRBV7-9; 8 positions agree with TRBD1. Germline lookup yields CDR1 SEHNR and CDR2 FQNEAQ (reference sequence). V was clipped by 5 bases and J by 10 bases; unmatched bases: 15. There are 15 residues in the CDR3. CDR3 in DNA: TGTGCCAGCAGCCCGACAGGGGACAGAACGCCGGGAGCTTTCTTT. As protein: CASSPTGDRTPGAFF.

This sequence joins TRBV2 and TRBJ2-7, with TRBD2 matching 12 bases. V gave up 5 bases and J gave up 4 bases; unmatched junction bases: 3. CDR1 and CDR2 (germline): SNHLY, FYNNEI. The CDR3 has 14 residues. The CDR3 DNA reads as TGTGCCAGCAGTAAGACTAGCGGGAGTTACGAGCAGTACTTC. This translates into CASSKTSGSYEQYF. The variable domain in full, completed from reference TRBV2 and TRBJ2-7, reads EPEVTQTPSHQVTQMGQEVILRCVPISNHLYFYWYRQILGQKVEFLVSFYNNEISEKSEIFDDQFSVERPDGSNFTLKIRSTKLEDSAMYFCASSKTSGSYEQYFGPGTRLTVT.

The chain couples TRBV9 to TRBJ2-1; D is possibly TRBD2 (6 bases). The CDR3 spans 17 residues. Deletions cut 0 bases from V and 0 bases from J, with 13 bases between. Germline CDR1 reads SGDLS; CDR2 reads YYNGEE. CDR3 in DNA: TGTGCCAGCAGCGTAGTCGGGGGAGAAATCTCCTACAATGAGCAGTTCTTC. Its protein is CASSVVGGEISYNEQFF.

This chain uses TRBV4-1 with TRBJ2-3, with D hard to call. Germline V CDR1 and CDR2: MGHRA, YSYEKL. CDR3 length: 14 residues. V gave up 0 bases and J gave up 3 bases, with 7 bases separating them. The CDR3 bases are TGCGCCAGCAGCCAAGACCAAAAAACAGATACGCAGTATTTT. Amino acid sequence: CASSQDQKTDTQYF.

V and J are TRBV5-4 and TRBJ1-6; D is unclear. Germline V CDR1 and CDR2: SGHNT, YYREEE (reference sequence). V gave up 0 bases and J gave up 7 bases, with 11 bases separating them. The CDR3 covers 15 residues. The CDR3 DNA sequence: TGTGCCAGCAGCTTGGTGGAGACGGGGAATTCACCCCTCCACTTT. The encoded protein is CASSLVETGNSPLHF.

The V and J genes are TRBV6-5 and TRBJ2-7; TRBD1 is a possible D gene (5 bases). CDR3 size: 14 residues. The V end lost 1 base, the J end lost 2 bases, and 9 bases lay between the germline ends. Germline CDR1 MNHEY, CDR2 SVGAGI. The CDR3 loop reads CASSYFAGPYEQYF. The DNA of the CDR3 is TGTGCCAGCAGTTACTTCGCAGGGCCCTACGAGCAGTACTTC.

V and J are TRBV6-5 and TRBJ2-5; a possible D gene is TRBD2 (5 bases). CDR3 length: 15 amino acids. Trimming removed 0 bases at V and 1 base at J, with 9 bases between. The germline V gene encodes CDR1 MNHEY and CDR2 SVGAGI. CDR3 protein: CASSYSTLVQETQYF. DNA of the CDR3: TGTGCCAGCAGTTACTCGACACTAGTCCAAGAGACCCAGTACTTC.

The J gene is TRBJ1-5, the V gene TRBV28; TRBD1 aligns across 7 bases. This CDR3 is built from 13 residues. V lost 6 bases to trimming and J lost 7 bases; unmatched junction nucleotides: 6. Germline V gives CDR1 MDHEN, CDR2 SYDVKM. Written as DNA, the CDR3 is TGTGCCAGCAGATTACCAGGGGGGCAGCCCCAGCATTTT. This translates into CASRLPGGQPQHF.

The chain combines TRBV14 with TRBJ2-7; D is possibly TRBD1 (5 bases). The CDR3 sequence is 13 residues long. Trimming pared 1 base from V and 6 bases from J, leaving 10 bases between. Germline loops: CDR1 SGHDN, CDR2 FVKESK. The CDR3 sequence is CASSQGRESEQYF. The CDR3 region has the DNA TGTGCCAGCAGCCAAGGCAGGGAAAGCGAGCAGTACTTC. The full variable domain, completed using reference TRBV14 and TRBJ2-7, is EAGVTQFPSHSVIEKGQTVTLRCDPISGHDNLYWYRRVMGKEIKFLLHFVKESKQDESGMPNNRFLAERTGGTYSTLKVQPAELEDSGVYFCASSQGRESEQYFGPGTRLTVT.

The chain carries TRBV2 and TRBJ1-5, with D perhaps matching TRBD1 (5 bases). Per the germline V gene, CDR1 is SNHLY and CDR2 is FYNNEI. CDR3 length: 14 residues. Between the trimmed V and J ends, which lost 7 bases and 2 bases, there was a span of 12 bases. CDR3 protein: CASNGGRGNQPQHF. CDR3 bases: TGTGCCAGCAACGGTGGCAGGGGCAATCAGCCCCAGCATTTT.